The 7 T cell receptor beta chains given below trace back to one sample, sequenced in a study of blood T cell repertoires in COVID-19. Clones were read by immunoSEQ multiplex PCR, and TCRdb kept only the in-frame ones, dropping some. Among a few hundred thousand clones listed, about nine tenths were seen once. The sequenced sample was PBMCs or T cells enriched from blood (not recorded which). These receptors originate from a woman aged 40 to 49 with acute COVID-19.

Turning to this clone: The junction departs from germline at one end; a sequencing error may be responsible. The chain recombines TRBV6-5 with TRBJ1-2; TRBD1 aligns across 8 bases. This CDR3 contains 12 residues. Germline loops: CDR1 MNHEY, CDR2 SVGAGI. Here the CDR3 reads CASQGQGDPLFF. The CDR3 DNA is TGTGCCAGCCAAGGACAGGGTGACCCCCTTTTCTTC.

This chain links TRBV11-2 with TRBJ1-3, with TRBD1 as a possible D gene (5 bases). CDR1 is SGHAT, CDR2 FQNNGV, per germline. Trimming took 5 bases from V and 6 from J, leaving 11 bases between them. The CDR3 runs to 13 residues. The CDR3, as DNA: TGTGCCAGCAGCCGAAGGGGTCCAAACACCATATATTTT. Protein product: CASSRRGPNTIYF.

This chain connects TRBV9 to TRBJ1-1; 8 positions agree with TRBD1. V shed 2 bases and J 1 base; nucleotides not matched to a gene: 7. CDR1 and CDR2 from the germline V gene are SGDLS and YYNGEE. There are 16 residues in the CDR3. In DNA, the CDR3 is TGTGCCAGCAGCGTCCAACCCGGGACAGGGAACACTGAAGCTTTCTTT. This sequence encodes CASSVQPGTGNTEAFF.

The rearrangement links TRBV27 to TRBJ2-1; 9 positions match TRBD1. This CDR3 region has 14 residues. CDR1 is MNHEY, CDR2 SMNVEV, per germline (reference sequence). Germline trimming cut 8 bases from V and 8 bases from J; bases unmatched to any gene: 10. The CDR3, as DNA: TGTGCCAGCGGAAAGGACAGGGGTTGGCATGAGCAGTTCTTC. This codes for CASGKDRGWHEQFF.

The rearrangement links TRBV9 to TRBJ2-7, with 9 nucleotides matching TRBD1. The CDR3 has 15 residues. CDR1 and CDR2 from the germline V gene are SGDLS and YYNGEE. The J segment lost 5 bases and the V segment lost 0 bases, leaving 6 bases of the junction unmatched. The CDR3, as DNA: TGTGCCAGCAGCGTAGGGGGGACAGGGTACAACGAGCAGTACTTC. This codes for CASSVGGTGYNEQYF.

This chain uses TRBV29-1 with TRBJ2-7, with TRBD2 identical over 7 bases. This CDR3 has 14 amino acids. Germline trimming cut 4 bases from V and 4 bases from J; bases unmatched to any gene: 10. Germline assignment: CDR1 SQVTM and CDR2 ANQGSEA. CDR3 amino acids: CSVAGRGSGYEQYF. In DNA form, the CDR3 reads TGCAGCGTTGCCGGTCGCGGGAGCGGGTACGAGCAGTACTTC.

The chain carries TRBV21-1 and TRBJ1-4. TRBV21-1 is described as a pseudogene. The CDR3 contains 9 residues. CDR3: CVRCEKLFF. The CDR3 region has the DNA TGCGTTAGATGTGAAAAACTGTTTTTT.